This TCR beta chain appears in the sequencing data of a study of blood T cell repertoires in COVID-19. In the study overall: Samples of COVID-19 (acute and convalescent) were obtained from the United States, Italy and Spain.

Method: immunoSEQ multiplex PCR; TCRdb's copy keeps in-frame clones and lacks some. The sample gives 250,000 to 300,000 clones, around 90% of which show up once; 0.95% to 1.2% is in the top ten. This CDR3 is built from 14 residues. Trimming left V 5 bases short and J 0 bases short, with 10 bases between. The germline gives CDR1 SGHTA, CDR2 FQGTGA. The V call is TRBV7-3, the J call TRBJ1-1, with D maybe TRBD1 (5 bases). The specimen sequenced was PBMCs or T cells enriched from blood (not recorded which). The TCR was taken from a woman aged 30 to 39 who had recovered from COVID-19. This CDR3 reads CASSRDSMNTEAFF. The DNA for the CDR3 is TGTGCCAGCAGCCGCGACAGTATGAACACTGAAGCTTTCTTT.